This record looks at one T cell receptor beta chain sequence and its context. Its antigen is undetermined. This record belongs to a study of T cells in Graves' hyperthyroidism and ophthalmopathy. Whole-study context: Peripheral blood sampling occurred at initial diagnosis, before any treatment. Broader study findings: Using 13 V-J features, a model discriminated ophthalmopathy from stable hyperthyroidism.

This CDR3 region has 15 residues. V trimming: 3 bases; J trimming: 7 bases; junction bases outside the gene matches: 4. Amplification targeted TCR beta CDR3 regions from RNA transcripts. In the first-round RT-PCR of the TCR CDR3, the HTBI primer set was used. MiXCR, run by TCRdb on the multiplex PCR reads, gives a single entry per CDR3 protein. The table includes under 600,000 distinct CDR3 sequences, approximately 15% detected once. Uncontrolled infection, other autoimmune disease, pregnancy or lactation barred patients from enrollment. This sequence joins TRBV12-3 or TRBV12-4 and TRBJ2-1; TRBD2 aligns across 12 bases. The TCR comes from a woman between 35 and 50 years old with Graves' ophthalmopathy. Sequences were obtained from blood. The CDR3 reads CASSLSSGGGNEQFF. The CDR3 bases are TGTGCCAGCAGTTTGTCTAGCGGGGGGGGGAATGAGCAGTTCTTC.